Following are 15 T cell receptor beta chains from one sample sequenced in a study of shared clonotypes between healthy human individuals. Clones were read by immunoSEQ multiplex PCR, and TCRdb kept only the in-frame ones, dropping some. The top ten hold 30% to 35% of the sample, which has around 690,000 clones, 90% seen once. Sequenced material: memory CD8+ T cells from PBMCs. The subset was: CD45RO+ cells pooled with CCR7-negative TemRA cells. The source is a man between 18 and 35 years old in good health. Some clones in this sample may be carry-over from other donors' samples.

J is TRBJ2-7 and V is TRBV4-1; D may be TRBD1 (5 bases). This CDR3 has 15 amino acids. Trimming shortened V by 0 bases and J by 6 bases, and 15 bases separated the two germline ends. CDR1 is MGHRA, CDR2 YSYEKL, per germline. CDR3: CASSQDRRTFAEQYF. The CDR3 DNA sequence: TGCGCCAGCAGCCAAGACCGCCGGACATTCGCCGAGCAGTACTTC.

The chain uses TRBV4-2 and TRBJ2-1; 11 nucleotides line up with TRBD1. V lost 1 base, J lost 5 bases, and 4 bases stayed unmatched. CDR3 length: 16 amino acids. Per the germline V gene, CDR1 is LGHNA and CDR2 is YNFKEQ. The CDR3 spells CASSQGTGGIHNEQFF. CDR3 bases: TGTGCCAGCAGCCAAGGGACAGGGGGCATCCACAATGAGCAGTTCTTC.

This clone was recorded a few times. CDR3 in amino acids: CASGGVWNTEAFF. For the CDR3, the DNA is TGCGCCAGCGGGGGGGTTTGGAACACTGAAGCTTTCTTT. The chain recombines TRBV4-1 with TRBJ1-1; maybe TRBD1 (5 bases). The CDR3 is 13 amino acids. Per germline, CDR1 MGHRA and CDR2 YSYEKL. V dropped 8 bases and J dropped 1 base, with 11 bases sitting between them.

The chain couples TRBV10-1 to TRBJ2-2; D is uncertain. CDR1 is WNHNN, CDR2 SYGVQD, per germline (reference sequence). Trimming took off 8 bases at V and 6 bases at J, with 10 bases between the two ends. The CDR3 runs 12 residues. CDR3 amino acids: CASGPDPGELFF. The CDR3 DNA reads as TGCGCCAGCGGCCCCGATCCCGGGGAGCTGTTTTTT.

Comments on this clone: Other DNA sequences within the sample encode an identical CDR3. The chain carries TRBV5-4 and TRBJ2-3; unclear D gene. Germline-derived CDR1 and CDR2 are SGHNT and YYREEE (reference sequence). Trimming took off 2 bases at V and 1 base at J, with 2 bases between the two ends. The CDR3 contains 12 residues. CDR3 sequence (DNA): TGTGCCAGCAGCTTCGGCACAGATACGCAGTATTTT. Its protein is CASSFGTDTQYF. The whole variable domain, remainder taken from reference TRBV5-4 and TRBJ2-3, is ETGVTQSPTHLIKTRGQQVTLRCSSQSGHNTVSWYQQALGQGPQFIFQYYREEENGRGNFPPRFSGLQFPNYSSELNVNALELDDSALYLCASSFGTDTQYFGPGTRLTVL.

CDR3 bases: TGCGCCAGCAGTGAGTCGTTACCCCCCGGATCTCAGTACTTC. Amino acid sequence: CASSESLPPGSQYF. V gene TRBV10-2 combines with J gene TRBJ2-5; D gene unclear. V dropped 0 bases and J dropped 11 bases, with 16 bases sitting between them. The CDR3 is 14 amino acids. Per germline, CDR1 WSHSY and CDR2 SAAADI.

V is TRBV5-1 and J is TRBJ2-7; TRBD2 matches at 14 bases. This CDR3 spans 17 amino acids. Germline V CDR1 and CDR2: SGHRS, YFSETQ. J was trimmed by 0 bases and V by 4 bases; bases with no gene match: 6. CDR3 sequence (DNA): TGCGCCAGCAGCGCAGGGACTAGCGGGGGAAGCTCCTACGAGCAGTACTTC. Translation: CASSAGTSGGSSYEQYF.

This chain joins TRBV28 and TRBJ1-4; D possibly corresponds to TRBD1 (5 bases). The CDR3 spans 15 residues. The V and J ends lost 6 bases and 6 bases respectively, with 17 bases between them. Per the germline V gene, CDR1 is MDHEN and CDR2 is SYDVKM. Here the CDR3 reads CASRHTWDGDEKLFF. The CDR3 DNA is TGTGCCAGCAGACATACGTGGGACGGCGATGAAAAACTGTTTTTT.

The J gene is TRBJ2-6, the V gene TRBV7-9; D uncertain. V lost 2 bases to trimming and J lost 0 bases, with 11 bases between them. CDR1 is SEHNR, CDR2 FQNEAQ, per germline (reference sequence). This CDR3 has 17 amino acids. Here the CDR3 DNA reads TGTGCCAGCAGCTTAAAATATGCTGGCTCTGGGGCCAACGTCCTGACTTTC. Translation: CASSLKYAGSGANVLTF.

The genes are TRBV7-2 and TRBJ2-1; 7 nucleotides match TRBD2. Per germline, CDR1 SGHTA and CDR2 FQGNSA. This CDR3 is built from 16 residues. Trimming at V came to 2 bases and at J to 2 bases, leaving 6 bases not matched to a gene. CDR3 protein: CASSLFPSGPYNEQFF. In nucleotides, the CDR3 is TGTGCCAGCAGCTTATTCCCTAGCGGACCCTACAATGAGCAGTTCTTC. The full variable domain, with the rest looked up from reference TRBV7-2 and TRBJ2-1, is GAGVSQSPSNKVTEKGKDVELRCDPISGHTALYWYRQSLGQGLEFLIYFQGNSAPDKSGLPSDRFSAERTGGSVSTLTIQRTQQEDSAVYLCASSLFPSGPYNEQFFGPGTRLTVL.

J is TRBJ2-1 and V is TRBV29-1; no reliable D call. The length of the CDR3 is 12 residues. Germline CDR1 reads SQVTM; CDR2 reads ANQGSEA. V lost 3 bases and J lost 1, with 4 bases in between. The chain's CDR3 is CSVDASYNEQFF. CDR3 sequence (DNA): TGCAGCGTTGACGCATCCTACAATGAGCAGTTCTTC.

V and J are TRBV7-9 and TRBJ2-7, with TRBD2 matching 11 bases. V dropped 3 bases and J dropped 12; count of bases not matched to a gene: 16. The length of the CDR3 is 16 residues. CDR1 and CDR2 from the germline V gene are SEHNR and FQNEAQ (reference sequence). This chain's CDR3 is CASSFAVGLAASSPYF. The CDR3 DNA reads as TGTGCCAGCAGCTTCGCCGTGGGACTAGCGGCCAGTTCACCGTACTTC.

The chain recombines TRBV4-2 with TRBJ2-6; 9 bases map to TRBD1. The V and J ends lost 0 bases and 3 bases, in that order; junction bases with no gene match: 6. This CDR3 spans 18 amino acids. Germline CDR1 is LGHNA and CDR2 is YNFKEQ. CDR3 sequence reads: CASSQEGQGRFGANVLTF. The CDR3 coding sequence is TGTGCCAGCAGCCAAGAGGGACAGGGACGGTTTGGGGCCAACGTCCTGACTTTC.

As DNA, the CDR3 is TGTGCCAGCAGCCCACCCTGGACCCACACAGATACGCAGTATTTT. Translated, it gives CASSPPWTHTDTQYF. The chain is built from TRBV7-2 and TRBJ2-3; D unresolved. Germline CDR1 reads SGHTA; CDR2 reads FQGNSA. This CDR3 has 15 residues. Deletions cut 5 bases from V and 2 bases from J, with 14 bases between.

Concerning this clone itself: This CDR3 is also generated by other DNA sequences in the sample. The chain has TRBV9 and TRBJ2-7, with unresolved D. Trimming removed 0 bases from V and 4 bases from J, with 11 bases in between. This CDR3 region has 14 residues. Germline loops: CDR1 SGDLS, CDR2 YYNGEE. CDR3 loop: CASSVGGGTYEQYF. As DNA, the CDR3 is TGTGCCAGCAGCGTAGGAGGTGGCACTTACGAGCAGTACTTC.